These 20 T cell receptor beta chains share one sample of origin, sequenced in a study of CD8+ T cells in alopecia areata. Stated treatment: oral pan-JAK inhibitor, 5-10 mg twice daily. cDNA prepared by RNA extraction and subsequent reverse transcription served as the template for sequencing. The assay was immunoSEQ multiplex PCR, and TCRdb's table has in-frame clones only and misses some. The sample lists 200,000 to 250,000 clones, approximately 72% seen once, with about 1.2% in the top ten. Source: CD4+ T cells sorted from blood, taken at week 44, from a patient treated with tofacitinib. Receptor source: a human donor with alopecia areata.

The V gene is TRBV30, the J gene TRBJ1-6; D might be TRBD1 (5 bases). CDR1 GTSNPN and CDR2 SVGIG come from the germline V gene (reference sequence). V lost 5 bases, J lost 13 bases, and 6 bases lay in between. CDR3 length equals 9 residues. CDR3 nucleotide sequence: TGTGCCTGGGGGGACCCCCTCCACTTT. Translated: CAWGDPLHF.

In nucleotides, the CDR3 is TGTGCCAGCAGCAGACGGGACACCAACTATGGCTACACCTTC. Its protein product is CASSRRDTNYGYTF. The rearrangement uses TRBV7-2 and TRBJ1-2, with a possible D match to TRBD1 (6 bases). Deletions cut 5 bases from V and 2 bases from J, with 12 bases between. CDR1 is SGHTA, CDR2 FQGNSA, per germline. This CDR3 comprises 14 residues.

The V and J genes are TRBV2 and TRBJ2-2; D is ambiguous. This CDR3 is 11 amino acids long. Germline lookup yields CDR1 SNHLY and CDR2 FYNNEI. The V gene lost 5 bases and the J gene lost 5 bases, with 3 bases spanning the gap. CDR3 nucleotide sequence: TGTGCCAGCAGTCGTACCGGGGAGCTGTTTTTT. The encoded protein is CASSRTGELFF.

CDR3 sequence reads: CASSFQGPGADTQYF. In DNA, the CDR3 is TGTGCCAGCAGCTTTCAGGGTCCGGGGGCAGATACGCAGTATTTT. The genes are TRBV7-9 and TRBJ2-3; the D gene is possibly TRBD2 (6 bases). The V end lost 3 bases, the J end lost 4 bases, and 14 bases lay between the germline ends. From germline, CDR1 is SEHNR and CDR2 FQNEAQ (reference sequence). CDR3 size: 15 residues.

The CDR3 loop reads CASSQSTDTQYF. CDR3 nucleotide sequence: TGTGCCAGCAGCCAGAGCACAGATACGCAGTATTTT. The chain uses TRBV11-3 and TRBJ2-3, with unresolved D. V was cut by 5 bases and J by 0 bases, with 3 bases left in between. CDR1 and CDR2 from the germline V gene are SGHNT and YENEEA. The CDR3 runs 12 residues. The whole variable domain, remainder taken from reference TRBV11-3 and TRBJ2-3, is EAGVVQSPRYKIIEKKQPVAFWCNPISGHNTLYWYLQNLGQGPELLIRYENEEAVDDSQLPKDRFSAERLKGVDSTLKIQPAELGDSAVYLCASSQSTDTQYFGPGTRLTVL.

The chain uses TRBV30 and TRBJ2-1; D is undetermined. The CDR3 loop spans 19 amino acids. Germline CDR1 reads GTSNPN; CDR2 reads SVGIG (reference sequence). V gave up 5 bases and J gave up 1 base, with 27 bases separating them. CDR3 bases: TGTGCCTGGGCGTTCGTACGGCGCCTTGCGAAAGATTCCTACAATGAGCAGTTCTTC. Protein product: CAWAFVRRLAKDSYNEQFF.

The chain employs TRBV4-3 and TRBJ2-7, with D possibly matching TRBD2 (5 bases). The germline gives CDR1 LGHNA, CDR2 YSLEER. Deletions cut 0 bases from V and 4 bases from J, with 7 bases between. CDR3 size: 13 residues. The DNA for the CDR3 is TGCGCCAGCAGCCAAGAAGGCGGGTACGAGCAGTACTTC. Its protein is CASSQEGGYEQYF.

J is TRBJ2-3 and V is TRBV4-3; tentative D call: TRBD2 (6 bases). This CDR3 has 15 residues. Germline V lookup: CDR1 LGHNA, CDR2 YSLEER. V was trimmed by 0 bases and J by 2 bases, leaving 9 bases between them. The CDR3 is CASSQEERATDTQYF. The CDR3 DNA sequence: TGCGCCAGCAGCCAAGAGGAGCGGGCCACAGATACGCAGTATTTT.

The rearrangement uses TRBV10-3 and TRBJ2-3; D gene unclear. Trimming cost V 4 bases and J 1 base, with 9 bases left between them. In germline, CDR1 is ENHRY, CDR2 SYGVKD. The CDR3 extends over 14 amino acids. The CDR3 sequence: CAISVKQRTDTQYF. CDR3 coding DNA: TGTGCCATCAGTGTTAAGCAGCGCACAGATACGCAGTATTTT.

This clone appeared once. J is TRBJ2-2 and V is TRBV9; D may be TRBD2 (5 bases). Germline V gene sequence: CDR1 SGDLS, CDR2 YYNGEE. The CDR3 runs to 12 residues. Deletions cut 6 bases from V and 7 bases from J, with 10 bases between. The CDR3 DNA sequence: TGTGCCAGCACCGCCGGGGTCGGGGAGCTGTTTTTT. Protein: CASTAGVGELFF. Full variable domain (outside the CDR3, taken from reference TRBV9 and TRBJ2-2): DSGVTQTPKHLITATGQRVTLRCSPRSGDLSVYWYQQSLDQGLQFLIQYYNGEERAKGNILERFSAQQFPDLHSELNLSSLELGDSALYFCASTAGVGELFFGEGSRLTVL.

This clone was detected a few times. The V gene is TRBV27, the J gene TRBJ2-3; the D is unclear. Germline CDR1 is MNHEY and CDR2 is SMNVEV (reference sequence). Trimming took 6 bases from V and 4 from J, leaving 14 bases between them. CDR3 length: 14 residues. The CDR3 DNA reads TGTGCCAGCAGCCAAACTATGCTACCAGATACGCAGTATTTT. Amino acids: CASSQTMLPDTQYF.

The CDR3 spells CASGPSGNTIYF. DNA for the CDR3: TGTGCGTCCGGCCCCTCTGGAAACACCATATATTTT. The chain has TRBV30 and TRBJ1-3; D not certain. Germline CDR1 reads GTSNPN; CDR2 reads SVGIG (reference sequence). There are 12 residues in the CDR3. The complete variable domain, with remaining parts taken from reference TRBV30 and TRBJ1-3, reads SQTIHQWPATLVQPVGSPLSLECTVEGTSNPNLYWYRQAAGRGLQLLFYSVGIGQISSEVPQNLSASRPQDRQFILSSKKLLLSDSGFYLCASGPSGNTIYFGEGSWLTVV.

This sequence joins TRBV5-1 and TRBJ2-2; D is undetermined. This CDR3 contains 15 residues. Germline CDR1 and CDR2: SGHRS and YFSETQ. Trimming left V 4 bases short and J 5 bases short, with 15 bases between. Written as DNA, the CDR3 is TGCGCCAGCAGCAAAGCGTTAATAGGTACCGGGGAGCTGTTTTTT. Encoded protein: CASSKALIGTGELFF.

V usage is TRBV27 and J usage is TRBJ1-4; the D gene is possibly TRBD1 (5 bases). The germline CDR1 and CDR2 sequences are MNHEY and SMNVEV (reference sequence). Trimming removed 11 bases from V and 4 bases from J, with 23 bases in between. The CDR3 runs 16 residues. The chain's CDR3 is CASTQTLPGHNEKLFF. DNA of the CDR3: TGTGCCTCGACCCAGACCCTCCCAGGACATAATGAAAAACTGTTTTTT.

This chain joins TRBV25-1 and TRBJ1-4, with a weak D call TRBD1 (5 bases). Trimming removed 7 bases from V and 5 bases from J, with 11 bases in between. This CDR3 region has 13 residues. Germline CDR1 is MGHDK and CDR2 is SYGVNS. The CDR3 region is CASKGRRNEKLFF. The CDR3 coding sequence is TGTGCCAGCAAGGGACGGAGGAATGAAAAACTGTTTTTT.

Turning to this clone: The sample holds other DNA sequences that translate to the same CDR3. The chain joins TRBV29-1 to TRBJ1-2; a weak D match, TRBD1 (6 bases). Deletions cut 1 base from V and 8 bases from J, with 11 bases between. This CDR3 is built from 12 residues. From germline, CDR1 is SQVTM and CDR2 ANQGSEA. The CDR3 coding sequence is TGCAGCGTTGAAGTAGGCAGGGGCGGCTACACCTTC. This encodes CSVEVGRGGYTF.

CDR3 sequence: CASMNPPGEQYF. CDR3 nucleotide sequence: TGTGCCAGTATGAACCCACCTGGGGAGCAGTACTTC. The chain recombines TRBV2 with TRBJ2-7; D uncertain. The CDR3 spans 12 residues. Looked up from germline, CDR1 is SNHLY and CDR2 is FYNNEI. V was clipped by 9 bases and J by 7 bases, with 16 bases between them.

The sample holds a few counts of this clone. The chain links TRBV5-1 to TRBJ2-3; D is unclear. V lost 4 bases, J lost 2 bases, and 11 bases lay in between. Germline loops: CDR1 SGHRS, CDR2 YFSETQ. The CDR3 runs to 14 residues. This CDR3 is CASSPMENTDTQYF. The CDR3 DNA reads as TGCGCCAGCAGCCCAATGGAAAACACAGATACGCAGTATTTT.

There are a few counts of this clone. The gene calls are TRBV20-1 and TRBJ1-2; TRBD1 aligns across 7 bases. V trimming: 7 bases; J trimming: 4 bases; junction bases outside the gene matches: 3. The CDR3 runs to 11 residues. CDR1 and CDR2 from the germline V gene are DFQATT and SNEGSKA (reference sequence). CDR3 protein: CSGGTAYGYTF. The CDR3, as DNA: TGCAGTGGCGGGACAGCCTATGGCTACACCTTC.

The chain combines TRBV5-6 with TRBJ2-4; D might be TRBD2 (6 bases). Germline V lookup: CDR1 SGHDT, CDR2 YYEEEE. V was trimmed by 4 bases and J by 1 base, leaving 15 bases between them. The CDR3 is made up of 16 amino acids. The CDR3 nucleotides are TGTGCCAGCAGCATGACCCTTGGGAGGGCCAAAAACATTCAGTACTTC. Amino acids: CASSMTLGRAKNIQYF.